These T cell receptor beta chains were read from a single sample in a study of cytomegalovirus exposure and HLA in healthy donors. Sequencing used immunoSEQ multiplex PCR; TCRdb keeps in-frame clones, though not all of them. Here the sample spans 80,000 or so clones, roughly two thirds being singletons. Sequencing input: PBMCs. The receptor source for this set is a woman aged 50 to 65 in good health and CMV-seropositive. Both conserved end residues are part of each CDR3.

v_gene	j_gene	CDR3aa
TRBV7-9	TRBJ1-4	CASSATATNEKLFF
TRBV29-1	TRBJ2-2	CSVRPAGGLSGELFF
TRBV9	TRBJ1-1	CASSFRDSSLTLNTEAFF
TRBV7-3	TRBJ2-2	CASSPNVLALNTGELFF
TRBV2	TRBJ1-1	CASMLGGKRTEAFF
TRBV10-1	TRBJ2-2	CASSDWGSGELFF
TRBV2	TRBJ1-4	CASRVDRGREKLFF
TRBV5-4	TRBJ1-5	CASSLARQPQHF
TRBV7-9	TRBJ2-1	CASSQPGLRNEQFF
TRBV5-6	TRBJ2-1	CASRGRGYNEQFF
TRBV5-6	TRBJ1-6	CASRYQTYNSPLHF
TRBV20-1	TRBJ1-2	CSALLDAGYTF
TRBV19	TRBJ2-2	CASMSGRAGELFF
TRBV5-1	TRBJ2-5	CASSLAGSMVETQYF
TRBV6-1	TRBJ1-3	CASSEGANSGNTIYF
TRBV10-2	TRBJ2-7	CASTEGDIYEQYF
TRBV11-2	TRBJ2-5	CASSLATGLDETQYF
TRBV15	-	CATSRDRTGDGYEQYF
TRBV2	TRBJ2-5	CASSGLAGGRETQYF
TRBV27	TRBJ2-1	CASSQTYNEQFF
TRBV9	TRBJ2-3	CASSVGGGNTDTQYF
TRBV19	TRBJ2-1	CASSPGRGVEYNEQFF
TRBV10-3	TRBJ1-5	CATRTDYSNQPQHF
TRBV27	TRBJ2-1	CASSFGGMEFF
TRBV19	TRBJ1-2	CASRTTSGHGVYTF
TRBV6-1	TRBJ2-1	CAITPSRSPGEQFF
TRBV19	TRBJ1-2	CASSTRTGGALSYGYTF
TRBV18	TRBJ2-1	CASSRSGTGRNEQFF
TRBV4-1	TRBJ1-5	CASSTHGTGNQPQHF
TRBV29-1	TRBJ1-4	CSAYPGGEANEKLFF
TRBV13	TRBJ1-1	CASSSDRGRPKNTEAFF
TRBV6-1	TRBJ1-6	CASSAGQWNSPLHF
TRBV2	TRBJ2-5	CASSERGQYF
TRBV7-3	TRBJ2-1	CASSTHIAGGFNEQFF
TRBV2	TRBJ1-1	CASTQTSSPAFF
TRBV2	TRBJ1-2	CASRQGALGYTF